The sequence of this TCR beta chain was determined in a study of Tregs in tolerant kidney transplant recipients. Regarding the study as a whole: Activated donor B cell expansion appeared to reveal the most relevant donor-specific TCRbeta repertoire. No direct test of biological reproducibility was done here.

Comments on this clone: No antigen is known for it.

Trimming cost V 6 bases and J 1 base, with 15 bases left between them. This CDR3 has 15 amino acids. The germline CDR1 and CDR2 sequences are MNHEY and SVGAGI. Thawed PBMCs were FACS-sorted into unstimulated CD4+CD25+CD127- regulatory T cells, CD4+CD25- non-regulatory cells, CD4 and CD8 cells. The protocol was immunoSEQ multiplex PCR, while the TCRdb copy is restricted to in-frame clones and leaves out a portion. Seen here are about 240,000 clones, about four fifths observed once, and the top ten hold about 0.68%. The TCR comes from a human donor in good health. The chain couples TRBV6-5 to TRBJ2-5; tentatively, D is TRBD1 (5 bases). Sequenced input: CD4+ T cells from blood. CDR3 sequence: CASRHSSQGQETQYF. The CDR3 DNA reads TGTGCCAGCAGACATTCGAGTCAGGGCCAAGAGACCCAGTACTTC.